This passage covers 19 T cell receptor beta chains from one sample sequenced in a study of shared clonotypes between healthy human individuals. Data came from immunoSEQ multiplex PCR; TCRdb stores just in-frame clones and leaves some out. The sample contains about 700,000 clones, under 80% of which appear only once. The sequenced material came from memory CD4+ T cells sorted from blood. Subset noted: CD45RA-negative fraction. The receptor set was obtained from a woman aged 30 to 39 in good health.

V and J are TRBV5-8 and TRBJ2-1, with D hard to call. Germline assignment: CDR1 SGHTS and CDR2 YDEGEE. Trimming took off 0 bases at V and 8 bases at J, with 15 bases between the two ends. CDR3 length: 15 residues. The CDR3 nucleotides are TGTGCCAGCAGCTTGGCGGGTAAGGTGTTCGATGAGCAGTTCTTC. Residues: CASSLAGKVFDEQFF.

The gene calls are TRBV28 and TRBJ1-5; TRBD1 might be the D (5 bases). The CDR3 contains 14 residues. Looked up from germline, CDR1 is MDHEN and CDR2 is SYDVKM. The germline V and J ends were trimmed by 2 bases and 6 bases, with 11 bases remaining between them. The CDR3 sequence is CASSLIRVVQPQHF. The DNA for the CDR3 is TGTGCCAGCAGTTTAATCAGGGTCGTTCAGCCCCAGCATTTT.

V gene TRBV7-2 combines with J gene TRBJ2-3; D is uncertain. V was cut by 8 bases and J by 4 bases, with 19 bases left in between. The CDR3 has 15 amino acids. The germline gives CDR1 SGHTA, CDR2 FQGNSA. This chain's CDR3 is CASRRRAILPDTQYF. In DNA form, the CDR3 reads TGTGCCAGCCGCAGAAGGGCCATTCTCCCAGATACGCAGTATTTT.

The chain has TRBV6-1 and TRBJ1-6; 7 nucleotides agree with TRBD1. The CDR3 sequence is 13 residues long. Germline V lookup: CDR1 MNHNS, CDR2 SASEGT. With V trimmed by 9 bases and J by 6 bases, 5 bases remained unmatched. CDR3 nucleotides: TGTGCCAGTACGGGACAGACTAATTCACCCCTCCACTTT. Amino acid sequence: CASTGQTNSPLHF.

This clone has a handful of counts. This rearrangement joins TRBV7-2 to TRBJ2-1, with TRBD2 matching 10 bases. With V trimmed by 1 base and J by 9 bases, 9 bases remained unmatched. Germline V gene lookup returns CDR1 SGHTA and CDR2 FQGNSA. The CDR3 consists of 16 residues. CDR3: CASSLEPAGGESEQFF. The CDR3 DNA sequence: TGTGCCAGCAGCTTAGAACCAGCGGGAGGGGAGAGTGAGCAGTTCTTC. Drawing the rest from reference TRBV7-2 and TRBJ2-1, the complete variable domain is GAGVSQSPSNKVTEKGKDVELRCDPISGHTALYWYRQSLGQGLEFLIYFQGNSAPDKSGLPSDRFSAERTGGSVSTLTIQRTQQEDSAVYLCASSLEPAGGESEQFFGPGTRLTVL.

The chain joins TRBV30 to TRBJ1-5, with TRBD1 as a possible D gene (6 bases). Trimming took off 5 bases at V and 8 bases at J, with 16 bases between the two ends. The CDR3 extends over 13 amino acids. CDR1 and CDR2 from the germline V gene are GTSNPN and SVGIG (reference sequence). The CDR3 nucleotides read TGTGCCTGGGTGCAGGCCCCAGGGGAGCCCCAGCATTTT. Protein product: CAWVQAPGEPQHF.

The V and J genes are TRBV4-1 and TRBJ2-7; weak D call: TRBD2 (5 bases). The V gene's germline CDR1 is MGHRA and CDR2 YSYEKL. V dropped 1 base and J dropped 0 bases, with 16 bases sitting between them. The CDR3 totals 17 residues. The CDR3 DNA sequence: TGCGCCAGCAGCCAAGCAACCTTCGGGGATTACTCCTACGAGCAGTACTTC. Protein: CASSQATFGDYSYEQYF.

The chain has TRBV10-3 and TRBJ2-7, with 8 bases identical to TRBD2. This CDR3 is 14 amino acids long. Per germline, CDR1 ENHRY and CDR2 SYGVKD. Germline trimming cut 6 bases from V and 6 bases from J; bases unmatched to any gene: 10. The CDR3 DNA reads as TGTGCCATCAGGCCGGGACTAGAGGCTCGCGAGCAGTACTTC. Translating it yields CAIRPGLEAREQYF.

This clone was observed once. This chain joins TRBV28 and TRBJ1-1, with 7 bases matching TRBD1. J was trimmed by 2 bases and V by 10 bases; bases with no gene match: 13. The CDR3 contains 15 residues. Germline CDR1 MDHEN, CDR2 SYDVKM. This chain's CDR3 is CATTSHGTANTEAFF. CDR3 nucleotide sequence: TGTGCCACTACCAGCCACGGGACAGCCAACACTGAAGCTTTCTTT.

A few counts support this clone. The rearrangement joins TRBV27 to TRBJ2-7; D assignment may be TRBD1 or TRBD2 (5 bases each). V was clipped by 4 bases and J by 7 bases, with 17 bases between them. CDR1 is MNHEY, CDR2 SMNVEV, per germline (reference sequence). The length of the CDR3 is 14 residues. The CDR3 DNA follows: TGTGCCAGCAGTTCGAGGGACCGGTACGGAGAGCAGTACTTC. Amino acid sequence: CASSSRDRYGEQYF.

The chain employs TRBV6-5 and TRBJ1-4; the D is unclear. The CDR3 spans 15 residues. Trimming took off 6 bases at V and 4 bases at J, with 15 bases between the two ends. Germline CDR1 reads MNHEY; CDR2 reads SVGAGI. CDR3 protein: CASSPGIASNEKLFF. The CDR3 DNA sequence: TGTGCCAGCAGCCCGGGTATAGCCAGTAATGAAAAACTGTTTTTT.

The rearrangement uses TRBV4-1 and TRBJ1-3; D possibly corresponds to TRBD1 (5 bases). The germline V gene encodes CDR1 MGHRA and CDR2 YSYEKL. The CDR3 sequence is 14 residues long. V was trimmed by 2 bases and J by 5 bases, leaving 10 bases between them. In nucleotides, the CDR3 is TGCGCCAGCAGCCAATTAAGACAGAGAAACACCATATATTTT. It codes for CASSQLRQRNTIYF.

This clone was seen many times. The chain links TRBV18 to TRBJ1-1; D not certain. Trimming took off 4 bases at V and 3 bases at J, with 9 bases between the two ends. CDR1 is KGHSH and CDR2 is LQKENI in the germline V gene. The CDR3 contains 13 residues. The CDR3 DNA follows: TGTGCCAGCTCACGAGACCGATACACTGAAGCTTTCTTT. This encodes CASSRDRYTEAFF.

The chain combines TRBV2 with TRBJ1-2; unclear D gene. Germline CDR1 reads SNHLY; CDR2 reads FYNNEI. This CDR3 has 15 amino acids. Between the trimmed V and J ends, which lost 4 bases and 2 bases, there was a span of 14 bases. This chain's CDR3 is CASSAVKGANYGYTF. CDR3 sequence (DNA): TGTGCCAGCAGTGCCGTTAAAGGTGCCAACTATGGCTACACCTTC.

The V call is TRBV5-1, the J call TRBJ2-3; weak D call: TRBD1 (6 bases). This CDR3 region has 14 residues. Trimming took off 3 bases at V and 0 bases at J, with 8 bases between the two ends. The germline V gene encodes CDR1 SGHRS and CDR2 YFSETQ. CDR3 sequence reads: CASSYQGSTDTQYF. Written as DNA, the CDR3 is TGCGCCAGCAGCTACCAGGGGAGCACAGATACGCAGTATTTT.

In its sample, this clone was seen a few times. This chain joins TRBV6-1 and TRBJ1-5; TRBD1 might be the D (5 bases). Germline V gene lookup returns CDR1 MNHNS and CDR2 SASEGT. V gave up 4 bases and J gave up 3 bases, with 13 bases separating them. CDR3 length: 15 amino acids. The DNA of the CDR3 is TGTGCCAGCAGTGTGTCGACAGTCCCCAATCAGCCCCAGCATTTT. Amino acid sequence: CASSVSTVPNQPQHF.

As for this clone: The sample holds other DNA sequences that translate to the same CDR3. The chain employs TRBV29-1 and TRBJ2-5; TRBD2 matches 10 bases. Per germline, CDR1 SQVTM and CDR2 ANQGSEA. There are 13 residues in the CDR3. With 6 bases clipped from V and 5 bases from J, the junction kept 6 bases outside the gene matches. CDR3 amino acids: CSVAGTSAETQYF. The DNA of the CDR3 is TGCAGCGTCGCCGGGACTAGCGCGGAGACCCAGTACTTC.

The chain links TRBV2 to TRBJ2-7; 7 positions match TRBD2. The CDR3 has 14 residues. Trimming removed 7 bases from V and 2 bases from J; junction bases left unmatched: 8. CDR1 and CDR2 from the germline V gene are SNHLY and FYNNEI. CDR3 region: CASTPIGTTYEQYF. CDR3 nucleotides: TGTGCCAGCACCCCCATCGGGACTACCTACGAGCAGTACTTC.

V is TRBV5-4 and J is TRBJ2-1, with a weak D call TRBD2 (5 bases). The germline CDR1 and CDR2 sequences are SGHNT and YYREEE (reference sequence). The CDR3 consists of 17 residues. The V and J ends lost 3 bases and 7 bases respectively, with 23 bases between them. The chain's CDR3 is CASSSGLSRGYFNEQFF. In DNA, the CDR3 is TGTGCCAGCAGCTCCGGACTGAGTCGGGGATACTTTAATGAGCAGTTCTTC.